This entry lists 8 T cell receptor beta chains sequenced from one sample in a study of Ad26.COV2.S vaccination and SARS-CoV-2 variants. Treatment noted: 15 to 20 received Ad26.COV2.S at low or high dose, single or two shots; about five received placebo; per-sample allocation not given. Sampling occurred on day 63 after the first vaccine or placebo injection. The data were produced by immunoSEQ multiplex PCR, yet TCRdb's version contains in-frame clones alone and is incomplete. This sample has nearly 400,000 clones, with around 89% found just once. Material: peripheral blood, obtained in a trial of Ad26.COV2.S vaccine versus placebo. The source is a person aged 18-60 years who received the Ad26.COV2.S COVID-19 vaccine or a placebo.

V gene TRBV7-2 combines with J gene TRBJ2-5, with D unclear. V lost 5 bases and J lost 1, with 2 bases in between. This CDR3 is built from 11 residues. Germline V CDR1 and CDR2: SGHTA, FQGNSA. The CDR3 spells CASSAQETQYF. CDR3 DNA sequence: TGTGCCAGCAGCGCCCAAGAGACCCAGTACTTC.

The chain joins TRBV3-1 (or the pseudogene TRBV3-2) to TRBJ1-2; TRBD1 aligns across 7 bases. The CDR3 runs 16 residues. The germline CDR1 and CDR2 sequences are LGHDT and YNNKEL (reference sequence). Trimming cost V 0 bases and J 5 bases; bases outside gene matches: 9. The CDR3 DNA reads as TGTGCCAGCAGCCAAGATCGGAACAGGGGCCTTTATGGCTACACCTTC. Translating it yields CASSQDRNRGLYGYTF.

The CDR3 bases are TGCAGCGTGGGGGACAGGACGATAGGGGAGCAGTACTTC. Protein: CSVGDRTIGEQYF. The genes are TRBV29-1 and TRBJ2-7, with 8 bases fitting TRBD1. The CDR3 totals 13 residues. Germline values: CDR1 SQVTM, CDR2 ANQGSEA. After removal of 6 bases from V and 7 bases from J, the junction contained 11 bases not matched to a gene.

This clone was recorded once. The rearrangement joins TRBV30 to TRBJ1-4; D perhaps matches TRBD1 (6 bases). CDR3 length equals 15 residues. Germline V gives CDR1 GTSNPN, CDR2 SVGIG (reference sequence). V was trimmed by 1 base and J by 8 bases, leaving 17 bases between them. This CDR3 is CAWSATGGAEEKLFF. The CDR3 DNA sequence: TGTGCCTGGAGTGCGACGGGGGGGGCGGAAGAAAAACTGTTTTTT.

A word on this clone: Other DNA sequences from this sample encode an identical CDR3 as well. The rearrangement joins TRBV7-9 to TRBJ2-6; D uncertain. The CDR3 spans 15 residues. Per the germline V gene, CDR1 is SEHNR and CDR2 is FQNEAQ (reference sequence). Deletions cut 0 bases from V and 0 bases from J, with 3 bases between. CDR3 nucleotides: TGTGCCAGCAGCTTAGCGGGCTCTGGGGCCAACGTCCTGACTTTC. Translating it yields CASSLAGSGANVLTF.

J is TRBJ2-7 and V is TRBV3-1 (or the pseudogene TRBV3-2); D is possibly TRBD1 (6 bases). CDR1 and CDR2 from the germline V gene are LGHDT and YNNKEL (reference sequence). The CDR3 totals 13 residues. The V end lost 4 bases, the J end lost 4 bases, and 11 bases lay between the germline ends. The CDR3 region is CASSPRQAYEQYF. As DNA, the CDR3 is TGTGCCAGCAGCCCTAGACAGGCGTACGAGCAGTACTTC.

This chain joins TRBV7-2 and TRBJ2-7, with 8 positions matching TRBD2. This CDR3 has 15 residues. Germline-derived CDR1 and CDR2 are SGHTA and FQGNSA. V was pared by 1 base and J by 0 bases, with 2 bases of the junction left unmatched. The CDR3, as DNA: TGTGCCAGCAGCTTAGGCGGGGGGAGCTCCTACGAGCAGTACTTC. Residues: CASSLGGGSSYEQYF.

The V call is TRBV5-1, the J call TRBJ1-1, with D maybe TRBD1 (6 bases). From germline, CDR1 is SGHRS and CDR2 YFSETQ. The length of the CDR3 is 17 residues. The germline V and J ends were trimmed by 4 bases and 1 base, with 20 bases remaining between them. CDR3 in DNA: TGCGCCAGCAGCACCAGGGGTGCCCAAACCCGGAACACTGAAGCTTTCTTT. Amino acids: CASSTRGAQTRNTEAFF.